Listed below are T cell receptor beta chains from one sample, sequenced in a study of identical twins. TCRdb reanalysed the 5' RACE reads using MiXCR and keeps one entry per CDR3 protein. The sample includes hundreds of thousands of distinct CDR3 sequences, 6% to 6.5% of them seen just once. Sequenced material: naive T cells sorted from blood. The source is a man aged 18-30 years in good health. Each CDR3 is given with its conserved first and last residue. The D gene is left open where the match is weak. Size tells how often a clone was seen (once, few, many) or the class of an expanded clone, and some rows leave it out.

D,J,size,V,DNA,CDR3
TRBD1,TRBJ2-7,many,TRBV12-3/TRBV12-4,TGTGCCAGCAGTCCCTCCGGGACAGGGGAAGAGCAGTACTTC,CASSPSGTGEEQYF
TRBD2,TRBJ2-7,.,TRBV20-1,TGCAGTGCTAGCTCGCGGGAGGGCTCCTACGAGCAGTACTTC,CSASSREGSYEQYF
.,TRBJ1-1,few,TRBV7-9,TGTGCCAGCAGCCGATCTCGGGGCGCCACTGAAGCTTTCTTT,CASSRSRGATEAFF
TRBD2,TRBJ2-7,.,TRBV11-2,TGTGCCAGCAGCTTGGAGGGCGGGGGCTACGAGCAGTACTTC,CASSLEGGGYEQYF
.,TRBJ2-1,few,TRBV12-3/TRBV12-4,TGTGCCAGCAGCGCACCGAATGAGCAGTTCTTC,CASSAPNEQFF
.,TRBJ2-1,many,TRBV7-9,TGTGCCAGCAGCTCCTTTACCGGGGCAGGGCAGTTCTTC,CASSSFTGAGQFF
TRBD1,TRBJ1-3,many,TRBV29-1,TGCAGCGTCTCTCGACAGGGATCAGGAAACACCATATATTTT,CSVSRQGSGNTIYF
.,TRBJ2-6,few,TRBV5-5,TGTGCCAGCAGCACCAGGGGGGTAGGGGCCAACGTCCTGACTTTC,CASSTRGVGANVLTF
TRBD1,TRBJ2-1,few,TRBV5-1,TGCGCCAGCAGCGCGGGACAGGCCTCCTACAATGAGCAGTTCTTC,CASSAGQASYNEQFF
TRBD2,TRBJ2-1,many,TRBV5-1,TGCGCCAGCAGCCTCTATCTAAAAGCGGGAGGGCCTCATGAGCAGTTCTTC,CASSLYLKAGGPHEQFF
.,TRBJ1-2,many,TRBV29-1,TGCAGCGTTGCAGGGCCCCGCTATGGCTACACCTTC,CSVAGPRYGYTF
.,TRBJ1-4,few,TRBV30,TGTGCCTCGATTTGGCAGGATGGTGAAAAACTGTTTTTT,CASIWQDGEKLFF
.,TRBJ2-2,many,TRBV5-1,TGCGCCAGCAGCTTGGGACAAGGGGAGCTGTTTTTT,CASSLGQGELFF
TRBD2,TRBJ2-7,many,TRBV27,TGTGCCACCAGCCTTTCTAGCGGGAGTCTTAGCTACGAGCAGTACTTC,CATSLSSGSLSYEQYF